The 4 T cell receptor beta chains listed next were all sequenced from one sample in a study of blood T cell repertoires in COVID-19. Repertoires were generated with immunoSEQ multiplex PCR, while TCRdb's copy carries only in-frame clones and drops some. The sample holds 140,000 to 150,000 clones; 80% are singletons and the top ten take approximately 5%. The sample taken for sequencing was peripheral blood. These receptors originate from a woman between 50 and 59 years old with acute or convalescent COVID-19.

The chain couples TRBV11-2 to TRBJ2-3; 9 nucleotides align to TRBD2. Germline V gene data show CDR1 as SGHAT and CDR2 as FQNNGV. This CDR3 has 17 residues. With V trimmed by 3 bases and J by 5 bases, 12 bases remained unmatched. The CDR3 sequence is CASSFRPSGTWGDTQYF. DNA of the CDR3: TGTGCCAGCAGCTTTCGGCCTAGCGGGACATGGGGAGATACGCAGTATTTT. Using reference TRBV11-2 and TRBJ2-3 for the parts outside the CDR3, the full variable domain is EAGVAQSPRYKIIEKRQSVAFWCNPISGHATLYWYQQILGQGPKLLIQFQNNGVVDDSQLPKDRFSAERLKGVDSTLKIQPAKLEDSAVYLCASSFRPSGTWGDTQYFGPGTRLTVL.

The chain joins TRBV7-3 to TRBJ1-2; 7 bases fit TRBD1. J lost 1 base, V lost 0 bases, and 2 bases had no gene match. The CDR3 runs 15 residues. The germline V gene encodes CDR1 SGHTA and CDR2 FQGTGA. CDR3 bases: TGTGCCAGCAGCTTAACAGGGACAGATAACTATGGCTACACCTTC. This translates into CASSLTGTDNYGYTF.

A few counts support this clone. The chain is built from TRBV7-9 and TRBJ2-3; TRBD2 aligns across 8 bases. After removal of 5 bases from V and 2 bases from J, the junction contained 9 bases not matched to a gene. The germline gives CDR1 SEHNR, CDR2 FQNEAQ (reference sequence). This CDR3 contains 16 residues. The CDR3 DNA reads as TGTGCCAGCAGCGTACCACGGGGGGGGACCACAGATACGCAGTATTTT. This sequence encodes CASSVPRGGTTDTQYF.

This sequence joins TRBV5-4 and TRBJ1-4; D unclear. Germline V gene sequence: CDR1 SGHNT, CDR2 YYREEE (reference sequence). The V end was cut by 1 base, the J end by 7 bases, with 5 bases between. The CDR3 sequence is 12 residues long. The CDR3: CASSLYSEKLFF. Written as DNA, the CDR3 is TGTGCCAGCAGCTTGTATAGTGAAAAACTGTTTTTT.